Following are 5 T cell receptor beta chains from one sample sequenced in a study of blood T cells in healthy people across ages (dated by TCRdb to 2013 to 2016). Library preparation employed 5' RACE. A second PCR of 7 to 11 cycles was run with a J-beta primer mix and a sample-barcoded 5' primer. TCRdb's own reprocessing of the public reads used fastp at Q25 and MiXCR and kept productive beta chains. A single entry per CDR3 protein holds the most common genes and DNA from its merged rows. For this sample the table gives approximately 2,000,000 distinct CDR3 sequences, of which approximately 40% were detected only once. The ten largest clones capture more than 20% of the sample. Sequencing input: blood. These receptors were obtained from a human donor in good health.

This clonotype was seen once. The chain couples TRBV6-1 to TRBJ2-1, with 7 bases aligning to TRBD2. After removal of 1 base from V and 0 bases from J, the junction contained 3 bases not matched to a gene. Germline V CDR1 and CDR2: MNHNS, SASEGT. The CDR3 loop spans 16 amino acids. Here the CDR3 DNA reads TGTGCCAGCAGTGAAGAACGCGGGGGCTCCTACAATGAGCAGTTCTTC. Its protein product is CASSEERGGSYNEQFF.

A few counts support this clonotype. A clone one base away is much larger, so this may be a read error. The V gene is TRBV13, the J gene TRBJ2-1; no clear D. The tail of the sequence fits TRBJ2-7 better, so the J call may be wrong. Germline assignment: CDR1 PRHDT and CDR2 FYEKMQ (reference sequence). The CDR3 runs to 15 residues. The CDR3 region is CASSSQMSSYNEQYF. CDR3 DNA sequence: TGTGCCAGCAGCTCCCAAATGAGCTCCTACAATGAGCAGTACTTC.

This clonotype was seen more than once but under ten times. The rearrangement uses TRBV5-1 and TRBJ2-5, with D maybe TRBD1 (6 bases). V dropped 0 bases and J dropped 2 bases, with 11 bases sitting between them. In germline, CDR1 is SGHRS, CDR2 YFSETQ. The CDR3 contains 15 residues. The CDR3 DNA follows: TGCGCCAGCAGCTTGGGGACAGCGATACAAGAGACCCAGTACTTC. This translates into CASSLGTAIQETQYF. Full variable domain (missing parts from reference TRBV5-1 and TRBJ2-5): KAGVTQTPRYLIKTRGQQVTLSCSPISGHRSVSWYQQTPGQGLQFLFEYFSETQRNKGNFPGRFSGRQFSNSRSEMNVSTLELGDSALYLCASSLGTAIQETQYFGPGTRLLVL.

The rearrangement links TRBV20-1 to TRBJ2-7; 9 bases map to TRBD2. Germline assignment: CDR1 DFQATT and CDR2 SNEGSKA (reference sequence). This CDR3 comprises 15 residues. Trimming removed 0 bases from V and 2 bases from J; junction bases left unmatched: 5. The CDR3 DNA sequence: TGCAGTGCTAGAGATCCGGGCGGGGGGGCCTACGAGCAGTACTTC. This translates into CSARDPGGGAYEQYF.

About this clonotype: It may be a read error: a sequence one base away is much more abundant. The gene calls are TRBV6-5 and TRBJ1-1; 7 bases are a match to TRBD1. Germline V gives CDR1 MNHEY, CDR2 SVGAGI. The CDR3 runs 13 residues. V lost 6 bases, J lost 4 bases, and 5 bases stayed unmatched. DNA of the CDR3: TGTGCCAGCAGCCGTACAGGGGCCACTGAAGCTTTCTTT. Its protein product is CASSRTGATEAFF.